These 5 T cell receptor beta chains were all obtained from the same sample, sequenced in a study of spatial heterogeneity in lung cancer. TCRdb ran MiXCR on the 5' RACE reads and lists one entry per CDR3 protein. The sample records tens of thousands of distinct CDR3 sequences, under 8.5% being singletons. Time point in this sample: sample taken at primary tumor resection. The starting material was PBMCs, obtained at surgery. The origin of the receptors is a male donor with early-stage non-small cell lung cancer.

V is TRBV9 and J is TRBJ2-3; TRBD2 aligns across 8 bases. This CDR3 has 14 amino acids. The germline V gene encodes CDR1 SGDLS and CDR2 YYNGEE. Unmatched junction bases numbered 4, after V lost 4 bases and J lost 3 bases. CDR3 sequence: CASSPGLDTDTQYF. CDR3 in DNA: TGTGCCAGCAGCCCGGGACTAGATACAGATACGCAGTATTTT.

This clonotype came up many times. The chain links TRBV4-1 to TRBJ1-1; no definite D call. The CDR3 covers 15 residues. Per germline, CDR1 MGHRA and CDR2 YSYEKL. Trimming removed 8 bases at V and 5 bases at J, with 21 bases between. CDR3 in amino acids: CASHHGGMRRTEAFF. The CDR3 DNA reads as TGCGCCAGCCACCACGGAGGGATGCGGCGAACTGAAGCTTTCTTT.

This clonotype was counted only a few times. V usage is TRBV25-1 and J usage is TRBJ2-2, with 7 bases identical to TRBD1. The CDR3 is 15 amino acids. CDR1 is MGHDK, CDR2 SYGVNS, per germline. The V segment lost 3 bases and the J segment 0 bases; nucleotides outside the gene matches: 1. Here the CDR3 reads CASSDGTANTGELFF. The DNA of the CDR3 is TGTGCCAGCAGTGACGGGACAGCGAACACCGGGGAGCTGTTTTTT.

In this sample, this clonotype turned up many times. The chain employs TRBV20-1 and TRBJ2-1; TRBD2 matches 8 bases. Germline lookup yields CDR1 DFQATT and CDR2 SNEGSKA (reference sequence). This CDR3 has 17 residues. The trim removed 0 bases at V and 0 bases at J, leaving 7 bases unmatched. The CDR3 loop reads CSARDLLAASSYNEQFF. The CDR3, as DNA: TGCAGTGCTAGAGATCTACTAGCGGCTAGCTCCTACAATGAGCAGTTCTTC.

This clonotype was counted only a few times. The CDR3 protein is CASSFASEAFF. In DNA, the CDR3 is TGTGCCAGCAGTTTCGCTTCTGAAGCTTTCTTT. The V gene is TRBV12-3 or TRBV12-4, the J gene TRBJ1-1, with D uncertain. The CDR3 contains 11 residues. The germline V and J ends were trimmed by 3 bases and 6 bases, with 5 bases remaining between them.